The 26 T cell receptor beta chains given below trace back to one sample, sequenced in a study of T-cell reconstitution after alpha-beta-depleted transplantation in children. Researchers prepared the TCRbeta library using unique molecular identifiers, the study reports. Each CDR3 protein is one row after TCRdb ran MiXCR on the PCR reads. Counted here are 530,000 or so distinct CDR3 sequences, over 20% occurring once; the ten biggest clones make up about 35%. Material: PBMCs, obtained before TCRalphabeta/CD19-depleted stem cell transplant. The receptors stem from a boy less than two years old with Wiskott-Aldrich syndrome, due to receive a stem cell transplant.

V usage is TRBV5-1 and J usage is TRBJ2-3; 11 bases map to TRBD2. The CDR3 length is 17 residues. Germline trimming cut 5 bases from V and 0 bases from J; bases unmatched to any gene: 8. Germline-derived CDR1 and CDR2 are SGHRS and YFSETQ. The CDR3 loop reads CASSPGLADPSTDTQYF. In nucleotides, the CDR3 is TGCGCCAGCAGTCCGGGACTAGCGGACCCTAGCACAGATACGCAGTATTTT.

The rearrangement uses TRBV15 and TRBJ1-1; D is possibly TRBD1 (5 bases). The V gene lost 8 bases and the J gene lost 3 bases, with 13 bases spanning the gap. Germline V gene data show CDR1 as LNHNV and CDR2 as YYDKDF (reference sequence). This CDR3 is built from 13 residues. The CDR3 DNA is TGTGCCACCTCGGGGGGGTTGGACACTGAAGCTTTCTTT. Its protein product is CATSGGLDTEAFF. Full variable domain (missing parts from reference TRBV15 and TRBJ1-1): DAMVIQNPRYQVTQFGKPVTLSCSQTLNHNVMYWYQQKSSQAPKLLFHYYDKDFNNEADTPDNFQSRRPNTSFCFLDIRSPGLGDTAMYLCATSGGLDTEAFFGQGTRLTVV.

The chain has TRBV12-3 or TRBV12-4 and TRBJ2-5, with TRBD1 matching 7 bases. With V trimmed by 6 bases and J by 4 bases, 8 bases remained unmatched. There are 14 residues in the CDR3. The CDR3 region is CASSRRQGGETQYF. The CDR3 nucleotides are TGTGCCAGCAGCCGGAGACAGGGCGGAGAGACCCAGTACTTC.

This clonotype was found a few times. J is TRBJ2-7 and V is TRBV5-1; a possible D gene is TRBD2 (6 bases). Trimming removed 4 bases from V and 6 bases from J, with 14 bases in between. Germline-derived CDR1 and CDR2 are SGHRS and YFSETQ. There are 13 residues in the CDR3. The chain's CDR3 is CASSVRETVEQYF. CDR3 DNA: TGCGCCAGCAGCGTACGGGAGACGGTCGAGCAGTACTTC.

This chain uses TRBV27 with TRBJ2-1; 10 nucleotides align to TRBD1. The V segment lost 4 bases and the J segment 5 bases; nucleotides outside the gene matches: 5. Germline CDR1 is MNHEY and CDR2 is SMNVEV (reference sequence). CDR3 length: 15 residues. The CDR3 DNA is TGTGCCAGCAGTTCCTTCGGGACAGGGGACAATGAGCAGTTCTTC. It translates to CASSSFGTGDNEQFF.

The J gene is TRBJ2-1, the V gene TRBV12-3 or TRBV12-4; D is uncertain. The CDR3 is 14 amino acids. V lost 3 bases, J lost 0 bases, and 6 bases lay in between. The CDR3 spells CASSFESSYNEQFF. CDR3 nucleotides: TGTGCCAGCAGTTTCGAGAGCTCCTACAATGAGCAGTTCTTC.

This clonotype was seen a few times. The chain is built from TRBV5-6 and TRBJ2-1, with TRBD2 as a possible D gene (5 bases). The CDR3 length is 12 residues. Trimming shortened V by 7 bases and J by 7 bases, and 12 bases separated the two germline ends. Germline CDR1 reads SGHDT; CDR2 reads YYEEEE. The CDR3 DNA sequence: TGTGCCAGCTCGGCTAGCATGAATGAGCAGTTCTTC. The encoded protein is CASSASMNEQFF.

V gene TRBV7-2 combines with J gene TRBJ2-7; the match to TRBD2 covers 9 bases. Germline assignment: CDR1 SGHTA and CDR2 FQGNSA. The junction had 5 bases not matched to a gene; V was cut back by 5 bases and J by 3 bases. This CDR3 contains 14 residues. For the CDR3, the DNA is TGTGCCAGCAGCCCGGGACTAGCCTTCTACGAGCAGTACTTC. Amino acid sequence: CASSPGLAFYEQYF. The whole variable domain, remainder taken from reference TRBV7-2 and TRBJ2-7, is GAGVSQSPSNKVTEKGKDVELRCDPISGHTALYWYRQSLGQGLEFLIYFQGNSAPDKSGLPSDRFSAERTGGSVSTLTIQRTQQEDSAVYLCASSPGLAFYEQYFGPGTRLTVT.

J is TRBJ2-1 and V is TRBV21-1. TRBV21-1 is given as a pseudogene. The CDR3 covers 13 residues. CDR3 DNA sequence: TGTGCCAGCAGCAAAGGGACTCCAAATGAGCAGTTCTTC. Translated, it gives CASSKGTPNEQFF.

This clonotype was recorded a few times. The rearrangement links TRBV25-1 to TRBJ2-3; 7 bases agree with TRBD2. The CDR3 covers 16 residues. V lost 4 bases, J lost 2 bases, and 9 bases stayed unmatched. Germline-derived CDR1 and CDR2 are MGHDK and SYGVNS. In nucleotides, the CDR3 is TGTGCCAGCAGTGCCCTAGGCGGGAGCACCACAGATACGCAGTATTTT. Its protein product is CASSALGGSTTDTQYF.

Only a few counts were recorded for this clonotype. The chain recombines TRBV5-1 with TRBJ2-7; TRBD1 matches at 7 bases. Trimming removed 4 bases from V and 4 bases from J; junction bases left unmatched: 8. In germline, CDR1 is SGHRS, CDR2 YFSETQ. The CDR3 has 14 amino acids. The CDR3 nucleotides are TGCGCCAGCAGCCCCGGGACAGCGGAATACGAGCAGTACTTC. It specifies CASSPGTAEYEQYF.

This clonotype showed up just a few times. The rearrangement joins TRBV7-6 to TRBJ1-1; D unclear. The CDR3 runs to 12 residues. The V gene's germline CDR1 is SGHVS and CDR2 FNYEAQ. V dropped 4 bases and J dropped 3 bases, with 6 bases sitting between them. The CDR3 DNA reads TGTGCCAGCAGCTCCCGGGACACTGAAGCTTTCTTT. Its translation is CASSSRDTEAFF.

This clonotype has a handful of counts. V is TRBV19 and J is TRBJ2-1; 8 nucleotides match TRBD1. The CDR3 contains 14 residues. Germline V CDR1 and CDR2: LNHDA, SQIVND (reference sequence). V was clipped by 6 bases and J by 5 bases; unmatched bases: 6. The DNA for the CDR3 is TGTGCCAGTAGCCCAGGGGGCCCCCACAATGAGCAGTTCTTC. Translating gives CASSPGGPHNEQFF.

The genes are TRBV2 and TRBJ2-4, with 9 bases matching TRBD2. The CDR3 extends over 16 amino acids. V was clipped by 1 base and J by 5 bases; unmatched bases: 6. CDR1 SNHLY and CDR2 FYNNEI come from the germline V gene. This CDR3 is CASSEGAGGPENIQYF. CDR3 nucleotide sequence: TGTGCCAGCAGTGAAGGGGCGGGAGGGCCCGAAAACATTCAGTACTTC.

The genes are TRBV5-1 and TRBJ2-5; TRBD1 might be the D (5 bases). V was pared by 4 bases and J by 2 bases, with 9 bases between. From germline, CDR1 is SGHRS and CDR2 YFSETQ. The CDR3 is 13 residues long. In nucleotides, the CDR3 is TGCGCCAGCAGCAATCGACAGCAAGAGACCCAGTACTTC. Translated: CASSNRQQETQYF.

The gene calls are TRBV29-1 and TRBJ2-3, with a weak D call TRBD1 (6 bases). Germline V gene lookup returns CDR1 SQVTM and CDR2 ANQGSEA. The CDR3 has 14 amino acids. V gave up 6 bases and J gave up 1 base, with 14 bases separating them. CDR3 sequence reads: CSVCTGWRTDTQYF. The CDR3 bases are TGCAGCGTATGCACAGGGTGGCGCACAGATACGCAGTATTTT.

J is TRBJ2-1 and V is TRBV6-1; 10 bases match TRBD2. The CDR3 runs to 15 residues. J gave up 10 bases and V 5 bases, and 11 bases lay outside the gene matches. Germline values: CDR1 MNHNS, CDR2 SASEGT. This chain's CDR3 is CASSRKAGGPSEQFF. CDR3 nucleotide sequence: TGTGCCAGCAGTCGGAAAGCGGGAGGGCCCAGCGAGCAGTTCTTC.

The V gene is TRBV9, the J gene TRBJ2-3; 10 bases fit TRBD2. The length of the CDR3 is 16 residues. Germline CDR1 reads SGDLS; CDR2 reads YYNGEE. J lost 4 bases, V lost 4 bases, and 9 bases had no gene match. The CDR3 DNA is TGTGCCAGCAGCATGGGAGCGGGAGGGAGATCAGATACGCAGTATTTT. Translating gives CASSMGAGGRSDTQYF.

The table lists this clonotype with a few counts. The chain couples TRBV5-1 to TRBJ2-3, with 7 bases fitting TRBD1. From germline, CDR1 is SGHRS and CDR2 YFSETQ. The length of the CDR3 is 14 residues. Losses at the gene ends were 3 bases for V and 7 bases for J; bases not matched to a gene: 8. This chain's CDR3 is CASSSGQTLNTQYF. In DNA, the CDR3 is TGCGCCAGCAGCTCGGGACAGACCTTGAATACGCAGTATTTT.

This clonotype came up a few times. The chain carries TRBV4-2 and TRBJ2-3; 8 nucleotides align to TRBD1. The CDR3 spans 14 residues. Trimming cost V 2 bases and J 6 bases; bases outside gene matches: 4. Germline assignment: CDR1 LGHNA and CDR2 YNFKEQ. The DNA of the CDR3 is TGTGCCAGCAGCCAATCGGGACAGGTGGATACGCAGTATTTT. Residues: CASSQSGQVDTQYF.

The rearrangement links TRBV24-1 to TRBJ1-2; D is ambiguous. The CDR3 has 10 amino acids. CDR1 KGHDR and CDR2 SFDVKD come from the germline V gene. The ends were cut back, 10 bases at V and 10 bases at J, with 12 bases in the middle. The CDR3 sequence is CATGPIIYTF. The CDR3 bases are TGTGCCACTGGGCCGATTATCTACACCTTC.

The V call is TRBV7-2, the J call TRBJ2-3, with 12 positions matching TRBD2. The V gene's germline CDR1 is SGHTA and CDR2 FQGNSA. Trimming cost V 4 bases and J 9 bases; bases outside gene matches: 8. The CDR3 is made up of 15 amino acids. The CDR3 region is CASSSVLAGGSTQYF. In DNA form, the CDR3 reads TGTGCCAGCAGCTCAGTCCTAGCGGGAGGGAGCACGCAGTATTTT.

The chain employs TRBV6-1 and TRBJ1-2; 7 positions agree with TRBD1. Trimming took 6 bases from V and 7 from J; bases not matched to a gene: 14. Germline CDR1 is MNHNS and CDR2 is SASEGT. This CDR3 has 15 amino acids. CDR3 sequence reads: CASSRRQGGKGGYTF. CDR3 sequence (DNA): TGTGCCAGCAGCCGCCGACAGGGTGGAAAGGGTGGCTACACCTTC.

This clonotype came up a few times. The rearrangement links TRBV5-1 to TRBJ2-6; D not certain. Per the germline V gene, CDR1 is SGHRS and CDR2 is YFSETQ. Trimming cost V 4 bases and J 3 bases, with 14 bases left between them. CDR3 length equals 16 residues. The CDR3 DNA sequence: TGCGCCAGCAGCGTTGACACTAACAATGGGGCCAACGTCCTGACTTTC. It translates to CASSVDTNNGANVLTF.

The CDR3 sequence: CASSHRARAPPKETQYF. The CDR3, as DNA: TGCGCCAGCAGTCACAGGGCTAGAGCGCCCCCCAAAGAGACCCAGTACTTC. V and J are TRBV5-1 and TRBJ2-5; weak D call: TRBD1 (6 bases). The CDR3 has 17 amino acids. V lost 5 bases and J 3 bases, leaving 23 bases between the germline ends. Germline V CDR1 and CDR2: SGHRS, YFSETQ. Supplemented by reference TRBV5-1 and TRBJ2-5, the full variable domain reads KAGVTQTPRYLIKTRGQQVTLSCSPISGHRSVSWYQQTPGQGLQFLFEYFSETQRNKGNFPGRFSGRQFSNSRSEMNVSTLELGDSALYLCASSHRARAPPKETQYFGPGTRLLVL.

In regard to this clonotype: A much larger clone lies a single base off, so this may be a read error. This chain links TRBV20-1 with TRBJ2-3, with D possibly TRBD2 on 5 matching bases. The CDR3 length is 13 residues. Trimming removed 3 bases from V and 0 bases from J, with 7 bases in between. Germline V gene sequence: CDR1 DFQATT, CDR2 SNEGSKA (reference sequence). CDR3 coding DNA: TGCAGTGCTAGCGGGGTTAGCACAGATACGCAGTATTTT. Translating it yields CSASGVSTDTQYF.